This T cell receptor (beta chain) originates from a study of T cell responses to AZD1222 COVID-19 vaccine. Analyses pooled second doses at about 4 or about 12 weeks. This CDR3 is 12 amino acids long. Trimming removed 5 bases from V and 1 base from J, with 6 bases in between. Method: immunoSEQ multiplex PCR; TCRdb's copy keeps in-frame clones and lacks some. Of over 95,000 clones in the sample, 70% to 85% were seen once. The sequencing used peripheral blood, collected 28 days after the second AZD1222 dose. J is TRBJ2-7 and V is TRBV12-3 or TRBV12-4; D may be TRBD1 (5 bases). The clonotype was recovered from an adult who received the AZD1222 COVID-19 vaccine. The CDR3 sequence: CASSQGSYEQYF. DNA for the CDR3: TGTGCCAGCAGTCAGGGTTCCTACGAGCAGTACTTC.